This paragraph covers one TCR beta chain sequence. Its antigen is as yet unknown. The data are from a study of PD-1 blockade in classical Hodgkin lymphoma. Study-wide results and caveats: Complete responders' diversity at baseline resembled that of newly diagnosed patients. Reports indicated that newly diagnosed patients had lower baseline TCR diversity than healthy donors did.

This CDR3 spans 14 amino acids. V dropped 2 bases and J dropped 6 bases, with 11 bases sitting between them. The germline V gene has CDR1 MNHNY and CDR2 SVGAGI (reference sequence). Every patient relapsed after autologous stem cell transplantation, and brentuximab vedotin exposure varied. Repertoires were generated with immunoSEQ multiplex PCR, while TCRdb's copy carries only in-frame clones and drops some. Of about 150,000 clones detected, around 73% appear once; the ten largest clones hold 7% to 9.5%. The V call is TRBV6-6, the J call TRBJ1-5; D uncertain. The input for sequencing was peripheral blood mononuclear cells (PBMCs), taken before the second cycle of nivolumab. This TCR derives from a human donor with classical Hodgkin lymphoma. The CDR3 loop is CASSYSVGSQPQHF. In DNA form, the CDR3 reads TGTGCCAGCAGTTACAGTGTCGGGAGTCAGCCCCAGCATTTT.